This T cell receptor (beta chain) was captured by sequencing in a study of T cells after yellow fever vaccination. The germline V gene encodes CDR1 SGHRS and CDR2 YFSETQ. This CDR3 has 16 residues. Trimming removed 3 bases at V and 7 bases at J, with 19 bases between. TCRdb passed the 5' RACE reads through MiXCR, listing each CDR3 protein once. The table includes 200,000 to 250,000 distinct CDR3 sequences, under 3.5% detected once. This specimen consisted of CD4+ T cells sorted from PBMCs, obtained 10 days after the yellow fever booster vaccination. The chain uses TRBV5-1 and TRBJ1-4, with D hard to call. The receptor's source is a man aged 18-30 years who received the YFV17D yellow fever vaccine. This CDR3 reads CASSSLGPAWGEKLFF. The DNA of the CDR3 is TGCGCCAGCAGCTCCTTAGGCCCCGCCTGGGGTGAAAAACTGTTTTTT.